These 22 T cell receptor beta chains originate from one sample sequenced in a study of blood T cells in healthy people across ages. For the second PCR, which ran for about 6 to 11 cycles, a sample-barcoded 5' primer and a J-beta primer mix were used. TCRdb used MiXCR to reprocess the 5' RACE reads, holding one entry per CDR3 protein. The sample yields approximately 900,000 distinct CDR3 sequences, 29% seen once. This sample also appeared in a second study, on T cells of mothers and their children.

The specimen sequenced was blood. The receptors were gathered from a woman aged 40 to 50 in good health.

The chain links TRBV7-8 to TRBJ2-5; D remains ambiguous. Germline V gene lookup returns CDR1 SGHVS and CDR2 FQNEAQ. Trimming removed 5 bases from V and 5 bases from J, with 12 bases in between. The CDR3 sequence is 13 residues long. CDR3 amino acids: CASSQDPGETQYF. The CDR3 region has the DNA TGTGCCAGCAGCCAAGATCCCGGGGAGACCCAGTACTTC.

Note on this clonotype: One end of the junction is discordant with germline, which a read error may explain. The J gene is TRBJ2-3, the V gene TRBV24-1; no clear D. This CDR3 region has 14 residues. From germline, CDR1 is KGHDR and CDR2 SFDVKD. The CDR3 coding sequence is TGTGCCGCCAGTGATTTGCAGGCAACAGATACGCAGTATTTT. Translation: CAASDLQATDTQYF.

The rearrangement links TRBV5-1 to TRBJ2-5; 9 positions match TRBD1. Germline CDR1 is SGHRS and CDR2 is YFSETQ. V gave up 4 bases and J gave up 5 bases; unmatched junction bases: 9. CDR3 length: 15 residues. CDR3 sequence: CASSLGQGHMETQYF. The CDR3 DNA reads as TGCGCCAGCAGCCTAGGACAGGGGCACATGGAGACCCAGTACTTC.

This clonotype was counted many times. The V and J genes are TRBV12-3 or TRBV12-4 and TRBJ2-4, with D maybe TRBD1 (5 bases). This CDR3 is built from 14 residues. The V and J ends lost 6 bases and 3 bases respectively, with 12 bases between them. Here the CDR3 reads CASSSGYGKNIQYF. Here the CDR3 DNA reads TGTGCCAGCAGCTCAGGGTATGGCAAAAACATTCAGTACTTC.

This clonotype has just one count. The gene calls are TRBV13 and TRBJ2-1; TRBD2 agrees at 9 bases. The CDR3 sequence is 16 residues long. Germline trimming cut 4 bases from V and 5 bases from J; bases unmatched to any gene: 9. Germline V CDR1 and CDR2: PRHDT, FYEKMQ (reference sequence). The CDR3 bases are TGTGCCAGCAGCTCCCGGACTAGCGAGATACACAATGAGCAGTTCTTC. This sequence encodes CASSSRTSEIHNEQFF.

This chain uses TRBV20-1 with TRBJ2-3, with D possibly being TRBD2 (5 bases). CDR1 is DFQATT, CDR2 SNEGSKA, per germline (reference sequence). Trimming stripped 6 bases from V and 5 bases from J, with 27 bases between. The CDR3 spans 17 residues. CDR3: CSATQLAGRLNKDTQYF. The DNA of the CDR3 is TGCAGTGCCACCCAGCTAGCCGGTCGGCTAAATAAAGATACGCAGTATTTT.

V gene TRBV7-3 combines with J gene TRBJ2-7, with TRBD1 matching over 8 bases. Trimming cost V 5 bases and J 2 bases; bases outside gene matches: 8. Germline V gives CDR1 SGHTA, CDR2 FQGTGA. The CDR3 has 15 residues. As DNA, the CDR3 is TGTGCCAGCAGCCCCTCGGGACAGGATACCTACGAGCAGTACTTC. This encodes CASSPSGQDTYEQYF.

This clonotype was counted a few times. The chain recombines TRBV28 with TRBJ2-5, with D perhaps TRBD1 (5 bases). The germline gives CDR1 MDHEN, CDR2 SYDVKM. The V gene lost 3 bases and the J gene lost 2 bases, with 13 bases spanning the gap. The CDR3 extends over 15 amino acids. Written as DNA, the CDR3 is TGTGCCAGCAGTTTTGCGGCAGGGAATCAAGAGACCCAGTACTTC. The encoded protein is CASSFAAGNQETQYF. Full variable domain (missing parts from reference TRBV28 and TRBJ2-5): DVKVTQSSRYLVKRTGEKVFLECVQDMDHENMFWYRQDPGLGLRLIYFSYDVKMKEKGDIPEGYSVSREKKERFSLILESASTNQTSMYLCASSFAAGNQETQYFGPGTRLLVL.

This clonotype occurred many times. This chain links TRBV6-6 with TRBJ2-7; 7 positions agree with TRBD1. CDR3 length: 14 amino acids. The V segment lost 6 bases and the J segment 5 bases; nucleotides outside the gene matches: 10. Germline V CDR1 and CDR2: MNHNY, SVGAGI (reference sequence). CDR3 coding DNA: TGTGCCAGCAGCCGGTCGACAGGGAAAAACGAGCAGTACTTC. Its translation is CASSRSTGKNEQYF.

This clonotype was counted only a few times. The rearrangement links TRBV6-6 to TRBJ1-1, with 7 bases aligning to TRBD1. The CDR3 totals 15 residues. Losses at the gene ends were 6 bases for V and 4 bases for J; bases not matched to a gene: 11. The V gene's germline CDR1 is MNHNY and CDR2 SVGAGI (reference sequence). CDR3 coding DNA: TGTGCCAGCAGCCGGGACAGCCCTGAGTTCACTGAAGCTTTCTTT. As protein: CASSRDSPEFTEAFF.

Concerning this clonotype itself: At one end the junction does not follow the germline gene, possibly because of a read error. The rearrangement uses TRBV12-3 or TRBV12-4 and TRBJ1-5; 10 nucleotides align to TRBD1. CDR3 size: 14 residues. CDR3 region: CAGSGTGANQPQHF. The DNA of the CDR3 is TGTGCCGGCAGCGGGACAGGGGCCAATCAGCCCCAGCATTTT.

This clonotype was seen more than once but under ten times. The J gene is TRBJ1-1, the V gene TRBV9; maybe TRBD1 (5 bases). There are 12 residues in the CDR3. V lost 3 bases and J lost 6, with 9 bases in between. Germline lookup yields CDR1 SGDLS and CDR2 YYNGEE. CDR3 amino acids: CASSETGPEAFF. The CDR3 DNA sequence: TGTGCCAGCAGCGAAACAGGACCTGAAGCTTTCTTT.

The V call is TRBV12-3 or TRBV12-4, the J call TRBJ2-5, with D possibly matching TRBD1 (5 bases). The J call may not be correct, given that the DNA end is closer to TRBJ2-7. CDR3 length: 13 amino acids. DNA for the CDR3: TGTGCCAGCAGTTTAGATCAGGGATACGAGCAGTACTTC. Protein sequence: CASSLDQGYEQYF.

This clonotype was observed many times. The CDR3 protein is CASVARPGNIQYF. DNA of the CDR3: TGCGCCAGCGTCGCCAGGCCGGGGAACATTCAGTACTTC. The chain joins TRBV5-1 to TRBJ2-4, with a tentative D call TRBD2 (5 bases). There are 13 residues in the CDR3. CDR1 is SGHRS, CDR2 YFSETQ, per germline. V lost 7 bases and J lost 7, with 15 bases in between.

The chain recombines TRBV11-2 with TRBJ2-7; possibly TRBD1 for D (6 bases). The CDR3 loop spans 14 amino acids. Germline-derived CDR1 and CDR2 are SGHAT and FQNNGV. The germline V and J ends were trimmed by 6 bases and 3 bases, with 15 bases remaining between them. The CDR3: CASRRNRDFYEQYF. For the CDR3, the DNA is TGTGCCAGCAGACGAAACAGGGATTTCTACGAGCAGTACTTC.

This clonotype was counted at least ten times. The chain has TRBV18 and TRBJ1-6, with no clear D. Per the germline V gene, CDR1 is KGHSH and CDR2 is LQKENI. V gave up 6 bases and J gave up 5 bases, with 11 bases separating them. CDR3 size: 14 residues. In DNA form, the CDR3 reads TGTGCCAGCTCCCCGCAGGCAGATAATTCACCCCTCCACTTT. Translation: CASSPQADNSPLHF.

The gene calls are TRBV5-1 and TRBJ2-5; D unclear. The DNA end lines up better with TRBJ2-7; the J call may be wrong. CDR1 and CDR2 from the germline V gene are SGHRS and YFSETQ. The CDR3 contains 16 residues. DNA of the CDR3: TGCGCCAGCAGCTTGGAGGTCACGGGTAGGGCCGACGAGCAGTACTTC. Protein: CASSLEVTGRADEQYF.

The CDR3 DNA follows: TGTGCCAGCAGCCCAGGGTGGGACTATCAGCCCCAGCATTTT. This sequence encodes CASSPGWDYQPQHF. V is TRBV12-3 or TRBV12-4 and J is TRBJ1-5, with D possibly TRBD1 on 5 matching bases. The ends were cut back, 6 bases at V and 5 bases at J, with 14 bases in the middle. The CDR3 covers 14 residues.

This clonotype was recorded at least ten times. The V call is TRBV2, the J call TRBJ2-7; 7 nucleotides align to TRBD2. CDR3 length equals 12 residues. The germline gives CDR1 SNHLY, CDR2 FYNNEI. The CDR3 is CGGSADPREQYF. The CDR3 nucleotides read TGTGGCGGGAGCGCGGATCCGCGTGAGCAGTACTTC.

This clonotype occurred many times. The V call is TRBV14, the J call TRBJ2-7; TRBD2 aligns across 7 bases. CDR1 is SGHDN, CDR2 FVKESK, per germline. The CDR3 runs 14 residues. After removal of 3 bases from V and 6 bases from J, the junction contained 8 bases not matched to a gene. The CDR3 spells CASSQYQRGGEQYF. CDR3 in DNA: TGTGCCAGCAGCCAGTATCAGCGGGGCGGCGAGCAGTACTTC.

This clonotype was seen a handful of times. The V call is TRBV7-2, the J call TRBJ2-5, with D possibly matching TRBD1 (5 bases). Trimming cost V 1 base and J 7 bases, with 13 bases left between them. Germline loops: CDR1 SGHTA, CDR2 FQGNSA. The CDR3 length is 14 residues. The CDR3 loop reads CASSLGVGRGTQYF. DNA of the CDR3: TGTGCCAGCAGCTTAGGAGTGGGTAGGGGGACCCAGTACTTC.

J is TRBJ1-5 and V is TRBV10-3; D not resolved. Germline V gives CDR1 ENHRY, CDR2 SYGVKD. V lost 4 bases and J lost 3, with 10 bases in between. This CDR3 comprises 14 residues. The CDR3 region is CAISGQYDNQPQHF. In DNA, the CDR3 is TGTGCCATCAGTGGGCAGTACGACAATCAGCCCCAGCATTTT.